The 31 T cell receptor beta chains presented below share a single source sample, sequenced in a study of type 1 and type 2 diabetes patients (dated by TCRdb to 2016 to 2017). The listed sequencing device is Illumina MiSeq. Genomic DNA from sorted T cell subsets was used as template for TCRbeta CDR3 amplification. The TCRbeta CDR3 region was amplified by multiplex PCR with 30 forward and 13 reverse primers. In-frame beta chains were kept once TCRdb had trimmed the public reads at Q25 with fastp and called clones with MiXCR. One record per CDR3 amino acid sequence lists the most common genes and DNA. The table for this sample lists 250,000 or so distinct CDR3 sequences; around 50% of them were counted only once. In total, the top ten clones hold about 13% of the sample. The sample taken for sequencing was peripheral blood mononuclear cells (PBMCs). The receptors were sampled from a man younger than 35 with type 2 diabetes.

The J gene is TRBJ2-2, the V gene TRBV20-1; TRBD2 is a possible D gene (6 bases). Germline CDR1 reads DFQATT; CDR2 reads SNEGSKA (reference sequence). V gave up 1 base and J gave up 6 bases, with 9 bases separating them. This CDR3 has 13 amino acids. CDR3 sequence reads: CSARGRGPGELFF. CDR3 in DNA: TGCAGTGCTAGAGGGAGGGGACCCGGGGAGCTGTTTTTT.

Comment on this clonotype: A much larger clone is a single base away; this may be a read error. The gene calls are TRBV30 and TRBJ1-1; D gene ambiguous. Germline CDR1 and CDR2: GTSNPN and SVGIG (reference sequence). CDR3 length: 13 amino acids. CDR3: CTWSLLGGTEAFF. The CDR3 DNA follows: TGTACCTGGAGTTTACTCGGAGGGACTGAAGCTTTCTTT. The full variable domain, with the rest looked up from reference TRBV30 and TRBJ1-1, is SQTIHQWPATLVQPVGSPLSLECTVEGTSNPNLYWYRQAAGRGLQLLFYSVGIGQISSEVPQNLSASRPQDRQFILSSKKLLLSDSGFYLCTWSLLGGTEAFFGQGTRLTVV.

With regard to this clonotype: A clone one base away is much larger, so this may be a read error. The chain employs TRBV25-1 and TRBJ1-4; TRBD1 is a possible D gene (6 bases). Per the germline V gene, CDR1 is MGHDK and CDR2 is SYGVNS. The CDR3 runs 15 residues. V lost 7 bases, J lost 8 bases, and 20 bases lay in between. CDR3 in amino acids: CASNDTGQGFEKLFF. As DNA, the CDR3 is TGTGCCAGCAATGATACGGGGCAGGGGTTCGAAAAACTGTTTTTT. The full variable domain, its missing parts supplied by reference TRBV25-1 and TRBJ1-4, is EADIYQTPRYLVIGTGKKITLECSQTMGHDKMYWYQQDPGMELHLIHYSYGVNSTEKGDLSSESTVSRIRTEHFPLTLESARPSHTSQYLCASNDTGQGFEKLFFGSGTQLSVL.

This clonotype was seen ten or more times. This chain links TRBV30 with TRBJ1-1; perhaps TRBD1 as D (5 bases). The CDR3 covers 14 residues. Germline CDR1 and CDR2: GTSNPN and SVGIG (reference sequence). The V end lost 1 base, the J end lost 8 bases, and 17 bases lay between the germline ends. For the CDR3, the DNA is TGTGCCTGGAGTGGGAGTCGGCGGTGGGGGGAAGCTTTCTTT. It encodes CAWSGSRRWGEAFF. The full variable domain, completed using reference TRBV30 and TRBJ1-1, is SQTIHQWPATLVQPVGSPLSLECTVEGTSNPNLYWYRQAAGRGLQLLFYSVGIGQISSEVPQNLSASRPQDRQFILSSKKLLLSDSGFYLCAWSGSRRWGEAFFGQGTRLTVV.

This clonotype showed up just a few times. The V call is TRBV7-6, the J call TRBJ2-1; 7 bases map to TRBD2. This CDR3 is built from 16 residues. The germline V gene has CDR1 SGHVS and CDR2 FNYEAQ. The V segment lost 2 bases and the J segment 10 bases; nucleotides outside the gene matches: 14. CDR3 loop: CASSLPGAGGGGEQFF. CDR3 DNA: TGTGCCAGCAGCTTACCCGGTGCGGGCGGGGGTGGCGAGCAGTTCTTC. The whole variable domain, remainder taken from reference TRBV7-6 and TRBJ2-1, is GAGVSQSPRYKVTKRGQDVALRCDPISGHVSLYWYRQALGQGPEFLTYFNYEAQQDKSGLPNDRFSAERPEGSISTLTIQRTEQRDSAMYRCASSLPGAGGGGEQFFGPGTRLTVL.

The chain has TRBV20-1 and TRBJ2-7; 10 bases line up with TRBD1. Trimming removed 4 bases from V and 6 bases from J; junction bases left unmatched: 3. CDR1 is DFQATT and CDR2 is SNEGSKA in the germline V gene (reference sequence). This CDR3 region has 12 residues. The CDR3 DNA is TGCAGTGCTACTGACAGGGGGCTCGAGCAGTACTTC. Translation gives CSATDRGLEQYF.

The CDR3 sequence: CASSLIGLGSQPQHF. CDR3 DNA: TGTGCCAGCAGCTTAATTGGGTTGGGGTCTCAGCCCCAGCATTTT. The chain links TRBV7-8 to TRBJ1-5; D is ambiguous. The length of the CDR3 is 15 residues. Trimming cost V 2 bases and J 6 bases, with 14 bases left between them. The V gene's germline CDR1 is SGHVS and CDR2 FQNEAQ. The variable domain in full, with the rest retrieved from reference TRBV7-8 and TRBJ1-5, is GAGVSQSPRYKVAKRGQDVALRCDPISGHVSLFWYQQALGQGPEFLTYFQNEAQLDKSGLPSDRFFAERPEGSVSTLKIQRTQQEDSAVYLCASSLIGLGSQPQHFGDGTRLSIL.

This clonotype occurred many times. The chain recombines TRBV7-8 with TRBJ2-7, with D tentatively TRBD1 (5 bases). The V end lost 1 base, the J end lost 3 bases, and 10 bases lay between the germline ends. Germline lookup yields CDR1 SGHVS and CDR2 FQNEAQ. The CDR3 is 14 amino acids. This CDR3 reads CASSLGQPYYEQYF. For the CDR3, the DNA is TGTGCCAGCAGCTTAGGACAGCCGTACTACGAGCAGTACTTC.

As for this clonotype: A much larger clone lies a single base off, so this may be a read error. CDR3 region: CATSLVNSYEQYF. CDR3 sequence (DNA): TGTGCCACCAGCTTGGTTAACTCCTACGAGCAGTACTTC. The V call is TRBV15, the J call TRBJ2-7, with D unclear. This CDR3 has 13 amino acids. Trimming cost V 5 bases and J 0 bases, with 8 bases left between them. CDR1 LNHNV and CDR2 YYDKDF come from the germline V gene (reference sequence).

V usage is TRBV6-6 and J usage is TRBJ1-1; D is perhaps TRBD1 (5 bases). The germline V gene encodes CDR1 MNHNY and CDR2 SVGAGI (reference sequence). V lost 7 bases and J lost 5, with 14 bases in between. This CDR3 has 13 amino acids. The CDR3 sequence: CASTQGSWTEAFF. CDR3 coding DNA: TGTGCCAGCACCCAGGGATCCTGGACTGAAGCTTTCTTT.

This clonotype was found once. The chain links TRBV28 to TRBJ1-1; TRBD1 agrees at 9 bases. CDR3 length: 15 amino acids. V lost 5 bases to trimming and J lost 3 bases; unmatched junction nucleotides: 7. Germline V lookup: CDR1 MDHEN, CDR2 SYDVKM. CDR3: CASSGGTGSHTEAFF. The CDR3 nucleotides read TGTGCCAGCAGTGGCGGGACAGGGTCCCACACTGAAGCTTTCTTT.

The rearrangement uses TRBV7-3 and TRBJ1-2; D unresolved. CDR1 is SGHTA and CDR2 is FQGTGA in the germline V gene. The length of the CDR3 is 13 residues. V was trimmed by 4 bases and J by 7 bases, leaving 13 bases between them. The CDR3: CASSSDVVRGYTF. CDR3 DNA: TGTGCCAGCAGCTCAGATGTTGTCCGTGGCTACACCTTC.

CDR3 coding DNA: TGTGCCAGCAGTCTACTTCGCGGACAGCTGCACTATGGCTACACCTTC. Translating gives CASSLLRGQLHYGYTF. The chain uses TRBV28 and TRBJ1-2, with D possibly being TRBD1 (6 bases). The CDR3 spans 16 residues. CDR1 is MDHEN and CDR2 is SYDVKM in the germline V gene. The V gene lost 5 bases and the J gene lost 3 bases, with 19 bases spanning the gap.

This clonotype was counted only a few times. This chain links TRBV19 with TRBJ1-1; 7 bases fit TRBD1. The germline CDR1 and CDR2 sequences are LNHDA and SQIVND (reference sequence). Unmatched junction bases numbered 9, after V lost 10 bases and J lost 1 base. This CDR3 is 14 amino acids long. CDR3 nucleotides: TGTGCCACACAGGGGACGAGGACGAACACTGAAGCTTTCTTT. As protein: CATQGTRTNTEAFF.

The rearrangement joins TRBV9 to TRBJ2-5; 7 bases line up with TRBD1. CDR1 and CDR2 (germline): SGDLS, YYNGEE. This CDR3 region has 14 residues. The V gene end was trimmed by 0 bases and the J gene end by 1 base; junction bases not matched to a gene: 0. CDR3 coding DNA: TGTGCCAGCAGCGTAGGGGACAGCCAAGAGACCCAGTACTTC. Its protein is CASSVGDSQETQYF.

The CDR3 DNA is TGTGCCAGCAGTCCGTCTGGGAGGCCAGTTTCCTACAATGAGCAGTTCTTC. Encoded protein: CASSPSGRPVSYNEQFF. The chain carries TRBV28 and TRBJ2-1, with D possibly TRBD2 on 6 matching bases. The CDR3 has 17 residues. Per the germline V gene, CDR1 is MDHEN and CDR2 is SYDVKM. V was shortened by 5 bases and J by 1 base, with 18 bases between the two germline ends.

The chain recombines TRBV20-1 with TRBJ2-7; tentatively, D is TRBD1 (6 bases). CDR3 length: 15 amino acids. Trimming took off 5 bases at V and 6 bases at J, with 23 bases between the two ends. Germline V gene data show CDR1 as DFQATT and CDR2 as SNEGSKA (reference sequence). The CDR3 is CSADNRDTGPREQYF. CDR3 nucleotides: TGCAGTGCTGATAACCGGGACACAGGCCCGCGCGAGCAGTACTTC.

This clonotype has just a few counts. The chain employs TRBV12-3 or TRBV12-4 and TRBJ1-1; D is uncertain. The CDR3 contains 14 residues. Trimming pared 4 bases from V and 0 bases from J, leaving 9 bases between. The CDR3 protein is CASSYSRVNTEAFF. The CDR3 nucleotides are TGTGCCAGCAGTTATTCCCGGGTGAACACTGAAGCTTTCTTT.

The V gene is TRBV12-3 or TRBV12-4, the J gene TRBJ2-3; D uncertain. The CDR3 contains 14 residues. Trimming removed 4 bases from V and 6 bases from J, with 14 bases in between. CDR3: CASSWTGPRDTQYF. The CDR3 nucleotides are TGTGCCAGCAGTTGGACGGGCCCTCGGGATACGCAGTATTTT.

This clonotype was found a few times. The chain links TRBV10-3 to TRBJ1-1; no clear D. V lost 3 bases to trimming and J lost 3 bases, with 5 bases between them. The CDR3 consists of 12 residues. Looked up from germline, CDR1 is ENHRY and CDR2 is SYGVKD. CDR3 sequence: CAISELDTEAFF. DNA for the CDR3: TGTGCCATCAGTGAATTGGACACTGAAGCTTTCTTT.

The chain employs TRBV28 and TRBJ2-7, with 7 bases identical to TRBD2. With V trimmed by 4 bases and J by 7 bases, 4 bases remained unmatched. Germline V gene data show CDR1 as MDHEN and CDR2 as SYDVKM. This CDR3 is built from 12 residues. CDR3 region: CASSWEGREQYF. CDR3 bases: TGTGCCAGCAGTTGGGAGGGACGGGAGCAGTACTTC.

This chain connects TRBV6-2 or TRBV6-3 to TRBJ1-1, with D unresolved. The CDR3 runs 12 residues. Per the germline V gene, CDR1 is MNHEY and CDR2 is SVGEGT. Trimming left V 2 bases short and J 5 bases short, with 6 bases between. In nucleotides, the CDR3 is TGTGCCAGCAGTTACGGGATTACTGAAGCTTTCTTT. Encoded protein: CASSYGITEAFF.

CDR3 in DNA: TGTGCCACCAGTGACCAGGCGACGGACCTCACAGATACGCAGTATTTT. It codes for CATSDQATDLTDTQYF. This sequence joins TRBV24-1 and TRBJ2-3; D ambiguous. With 4 bases removed from V and 2 bases from J, the gap between germline ends came to 15 bases. CDR3 length equals 16 residues. Germline V gene data show CDR1 as KGHDR and CDR2 as SFDVKD.

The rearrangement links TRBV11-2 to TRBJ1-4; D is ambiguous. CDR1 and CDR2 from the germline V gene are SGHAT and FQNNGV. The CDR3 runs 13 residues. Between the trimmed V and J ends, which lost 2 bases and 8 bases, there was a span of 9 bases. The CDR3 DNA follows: TGTGCCAGCAGCTTAAGGGCGGGAGAAAAACTGTTTTTT. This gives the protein CASSLRAGEKLFF.

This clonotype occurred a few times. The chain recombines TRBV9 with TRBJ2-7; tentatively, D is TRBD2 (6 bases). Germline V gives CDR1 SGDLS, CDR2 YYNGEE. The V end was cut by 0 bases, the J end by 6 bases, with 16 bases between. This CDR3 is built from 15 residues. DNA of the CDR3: TGTGCCAGCAGCGTAGTCCCGCTTACTAGCTCCGAGCAGTACTTC. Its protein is CASSVVPLTSSEQYF. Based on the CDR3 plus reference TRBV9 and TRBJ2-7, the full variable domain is DSGVTQTPKHLITATGQRVTLRCSPRSGDLSVYWYQQSLDQGLQFLIQYYNGEERAKGNILERFSAQQFPDLHSELNLSSLELGDSALYFCASSVVPLTSSEQYFGPGTRLTVT.

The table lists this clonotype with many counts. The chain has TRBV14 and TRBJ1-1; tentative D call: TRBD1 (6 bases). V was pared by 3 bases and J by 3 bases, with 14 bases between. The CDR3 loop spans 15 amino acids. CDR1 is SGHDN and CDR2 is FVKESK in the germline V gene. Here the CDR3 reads CASSHRGIGHTEAFF. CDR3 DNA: TGTGCCAGCAGCCACAGGGGAATAGGGCACACTGAAGCTTTCTTT. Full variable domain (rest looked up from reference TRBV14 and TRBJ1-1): EAGVTQFPSHSVIEKGQTVTLRCDPISGHDNLYWYRRVMGKEIKFLLHFVKESKQDESGMPNNRFLAERTGGTYSTLKVQPAELEDSGVYFCASSHRGIGHTEAFFGQGTRLTVV.

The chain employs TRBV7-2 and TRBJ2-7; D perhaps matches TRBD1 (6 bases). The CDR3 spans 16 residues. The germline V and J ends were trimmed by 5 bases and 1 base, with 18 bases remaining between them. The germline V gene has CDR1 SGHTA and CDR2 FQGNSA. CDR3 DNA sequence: TGTGCCAGCAGCCCCCAAACAGGGATGGGGTCCTACGAGCAGTACTTC. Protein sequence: CASSPQTGMGSYEQYF.

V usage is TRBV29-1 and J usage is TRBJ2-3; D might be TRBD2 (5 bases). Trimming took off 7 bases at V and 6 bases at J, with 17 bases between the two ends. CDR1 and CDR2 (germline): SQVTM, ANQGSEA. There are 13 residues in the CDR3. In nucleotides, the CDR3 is TGCAGCGCTAGGCAAAGCTTAGCGGATACGCAGTATTTT. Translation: CSARQSLADTQYF.

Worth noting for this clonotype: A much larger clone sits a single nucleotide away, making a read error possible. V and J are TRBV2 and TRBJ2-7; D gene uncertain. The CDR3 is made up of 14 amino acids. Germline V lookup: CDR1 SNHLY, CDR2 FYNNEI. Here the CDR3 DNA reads TGTGCCAGCAGTTCCCTCGGACCGGCCTACAAGCAGTACTTC. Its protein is CASSSLGPAYKQYF.

The DNA for the CDR3 is TGTGCCAGCAGCCTCCGTCGGGGGGCGAAAAACACCGGGGAGCTGTTTTTT. Amino acids: CASSLRRGAKNTGELFF. V and J are TRBV7-2 and TRBJ2-2; possible D gene TRBD2, 7 bases. CDR1 is SGHTA and CDR2 is FQGNSA in the germline V gene. Deletions cut 5 bases from V and 2 bases from J, with 18 bases between. This CDR3 comprises 17 residues.

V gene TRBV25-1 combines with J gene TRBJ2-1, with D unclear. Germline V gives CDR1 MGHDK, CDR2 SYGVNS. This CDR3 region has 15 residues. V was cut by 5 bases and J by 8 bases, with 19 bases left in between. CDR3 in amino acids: CASSFKINRQYEQFF. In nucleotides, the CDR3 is TGTGCCAGCAGTTTTAAGATAAATCGACAATATGAGCAGTTCTTC.